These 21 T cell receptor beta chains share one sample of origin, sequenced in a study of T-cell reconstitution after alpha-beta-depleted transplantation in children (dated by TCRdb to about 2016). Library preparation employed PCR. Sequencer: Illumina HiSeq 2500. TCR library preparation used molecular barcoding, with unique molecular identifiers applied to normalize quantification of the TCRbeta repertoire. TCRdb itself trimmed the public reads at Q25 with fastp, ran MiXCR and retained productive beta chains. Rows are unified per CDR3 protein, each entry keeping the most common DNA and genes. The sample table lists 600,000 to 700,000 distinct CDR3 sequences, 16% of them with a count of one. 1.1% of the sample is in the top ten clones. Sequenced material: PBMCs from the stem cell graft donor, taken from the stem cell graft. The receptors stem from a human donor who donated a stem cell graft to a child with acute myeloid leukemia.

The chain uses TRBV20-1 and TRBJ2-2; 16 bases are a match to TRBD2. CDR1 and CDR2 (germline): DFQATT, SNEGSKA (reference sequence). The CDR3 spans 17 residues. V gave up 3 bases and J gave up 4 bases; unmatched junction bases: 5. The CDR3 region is CSARGLAGGPGTGELFF. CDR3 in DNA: TGCAGTGCTAGGGGACTAGCGGGGGGGCCGGGCACCGGGGAGCTGTTTTTT.

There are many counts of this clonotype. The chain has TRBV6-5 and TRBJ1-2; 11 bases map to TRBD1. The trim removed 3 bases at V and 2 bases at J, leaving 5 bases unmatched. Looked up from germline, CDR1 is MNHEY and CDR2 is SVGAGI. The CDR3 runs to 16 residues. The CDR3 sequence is CASSYVRTGGNYGYTF. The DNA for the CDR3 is TGTGCCAGCAGTTATGTCAGGACAGGGGGCAACTATGGCTACACCTTC.

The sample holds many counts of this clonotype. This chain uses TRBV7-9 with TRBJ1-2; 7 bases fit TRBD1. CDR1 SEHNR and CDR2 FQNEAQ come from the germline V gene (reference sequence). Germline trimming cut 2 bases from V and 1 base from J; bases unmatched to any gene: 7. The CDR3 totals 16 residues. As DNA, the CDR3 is TGTGCCAGCAGCTTACGGTACCAGGGGGATAACTATGGCTACACCTTC. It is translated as CASSLRYQGDNYGYTF.

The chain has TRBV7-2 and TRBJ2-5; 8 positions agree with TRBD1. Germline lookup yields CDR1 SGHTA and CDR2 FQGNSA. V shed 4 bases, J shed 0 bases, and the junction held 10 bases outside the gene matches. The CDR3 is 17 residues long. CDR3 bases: TGTGCCAGCAGCTCAATGTACAGGGGGGAACACCAAGAGACCCAGTACTTC. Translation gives CASSSMYRGEHQETQYF. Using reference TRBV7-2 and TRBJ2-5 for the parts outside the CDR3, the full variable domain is GAGVSQSPSNKVTEKGKDVELRCDPISGHTALYWYRQSLGQGLEFLIYFQGNSAPDKSGLPSDRFSAERTGGSVSTLTIQRTQQEDSAVYLCASSSMYRGEHQETQYFGPGTRLLVL.

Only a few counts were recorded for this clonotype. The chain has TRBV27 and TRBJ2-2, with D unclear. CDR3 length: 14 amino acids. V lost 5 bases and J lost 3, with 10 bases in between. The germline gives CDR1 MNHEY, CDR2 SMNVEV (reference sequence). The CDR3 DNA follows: TGTGCCAGCAGTCCCTTCACATACACCGGGGAGCTGTTTTTT. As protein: CASSPFTYTGELFF.

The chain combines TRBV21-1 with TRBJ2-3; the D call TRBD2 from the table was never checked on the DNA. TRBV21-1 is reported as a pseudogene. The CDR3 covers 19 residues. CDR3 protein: CASSKRLRLAGISTDTQYF. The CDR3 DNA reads TGTGCCAGCAGCAAAAGGTTGAGACTAGCGGGCATAAGCACAGATACGCAGTATTTT.

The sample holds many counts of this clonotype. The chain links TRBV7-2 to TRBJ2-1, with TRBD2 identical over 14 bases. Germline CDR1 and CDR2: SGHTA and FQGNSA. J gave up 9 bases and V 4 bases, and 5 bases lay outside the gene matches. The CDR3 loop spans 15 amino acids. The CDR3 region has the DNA TGTGCCAGCAGCTCCGGACTAGCGGGGGGTATTGAGCAGTTCTTC. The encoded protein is CASSSGLAGGIEQFF. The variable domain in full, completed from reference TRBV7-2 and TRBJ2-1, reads GAGVSQSPSNKVTEKGKDVELRCDPISGHTALYWYRQSLGQGLEFLIYFQGNSAPDKSGLPSDRFSAERTGGSVSTLTIQRTQQEDSAVYLCASSSGLAGGIEQFFGPGTRLTVL.

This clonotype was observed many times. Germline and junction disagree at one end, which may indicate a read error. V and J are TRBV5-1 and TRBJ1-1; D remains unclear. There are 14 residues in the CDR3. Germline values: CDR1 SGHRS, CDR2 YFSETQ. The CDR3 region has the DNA TGTGCCAGCAGTTTTGGGCAAGGGAACACTGAAGCTTTCTTT. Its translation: CASSFGQGNTEAFF.

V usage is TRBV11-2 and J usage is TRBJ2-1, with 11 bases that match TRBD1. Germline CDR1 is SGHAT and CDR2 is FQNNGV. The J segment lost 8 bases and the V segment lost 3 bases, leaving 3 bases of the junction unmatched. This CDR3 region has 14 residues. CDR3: CASSLWTGGDEQFF. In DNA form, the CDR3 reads TGTGCCAGCAGCTTGTGGACAGGGGGCGATGAGCAGTTCTTC.

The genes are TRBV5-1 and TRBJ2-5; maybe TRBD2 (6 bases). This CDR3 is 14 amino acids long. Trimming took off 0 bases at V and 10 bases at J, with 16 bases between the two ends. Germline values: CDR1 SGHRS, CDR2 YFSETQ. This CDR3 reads CASSLALGGLDQYF. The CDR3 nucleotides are TGCGCCAGCAGCTTGGCCTTGGGGGGACTGGACCAGTACTTC.

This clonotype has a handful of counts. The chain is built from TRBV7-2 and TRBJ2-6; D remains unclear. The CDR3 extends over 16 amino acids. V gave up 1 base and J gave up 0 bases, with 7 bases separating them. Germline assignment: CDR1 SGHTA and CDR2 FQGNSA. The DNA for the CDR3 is TGTGCCAGCAGCTTAGGACGCGGCTCTGGGGCCAACGTCCTGACTTTC. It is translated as CASSLGRGSGANVLTF.

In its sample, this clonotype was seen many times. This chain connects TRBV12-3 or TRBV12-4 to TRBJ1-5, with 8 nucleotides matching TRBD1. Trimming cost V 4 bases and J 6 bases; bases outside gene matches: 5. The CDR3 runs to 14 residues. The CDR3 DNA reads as TGTGCCAGCAGTTCACAGGGGGTGAGTCAGCCCCAGCATTTT. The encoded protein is CASSSQGVSQPQHF.

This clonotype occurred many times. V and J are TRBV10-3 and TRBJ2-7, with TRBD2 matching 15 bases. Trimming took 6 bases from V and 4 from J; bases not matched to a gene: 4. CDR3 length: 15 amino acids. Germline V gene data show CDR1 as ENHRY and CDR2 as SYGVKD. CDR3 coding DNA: TGTGCCATCAGCGGACTAGCGGGGGGGCGGTACGAGCAGTACTTC. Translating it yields CAISGLAGGRYEQYF.

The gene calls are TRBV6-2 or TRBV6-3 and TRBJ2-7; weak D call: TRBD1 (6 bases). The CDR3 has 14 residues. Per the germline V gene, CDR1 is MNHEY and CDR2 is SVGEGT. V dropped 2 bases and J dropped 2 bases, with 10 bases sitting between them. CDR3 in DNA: TGTGCCAGCAGTTACGAGGCAGGGGCCTACGAGCAGTACGTC. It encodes CASSYEAGAYEQYV.

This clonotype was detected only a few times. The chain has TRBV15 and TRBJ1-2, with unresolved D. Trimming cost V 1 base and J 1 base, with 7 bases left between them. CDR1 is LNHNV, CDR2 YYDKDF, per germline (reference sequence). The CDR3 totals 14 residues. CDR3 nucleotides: TGTGCCACCAGCAGAGGCCGGAGTAACTATGGCTACACCTTC. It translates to CATSRGRSNYGYTF.

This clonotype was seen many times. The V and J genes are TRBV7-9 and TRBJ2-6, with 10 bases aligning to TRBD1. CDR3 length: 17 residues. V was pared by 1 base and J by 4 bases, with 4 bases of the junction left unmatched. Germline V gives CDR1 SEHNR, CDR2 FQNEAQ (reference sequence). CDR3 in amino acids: CASSLGQGASGANVLTF. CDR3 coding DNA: TGTGCCAGCAGCTTAGGACAGGGGGCTTCCGGGGCCAACGTCCTGACTTTC.

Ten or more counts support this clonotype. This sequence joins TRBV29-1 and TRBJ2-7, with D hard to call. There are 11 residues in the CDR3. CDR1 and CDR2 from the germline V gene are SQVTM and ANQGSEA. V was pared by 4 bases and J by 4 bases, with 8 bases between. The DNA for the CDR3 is TGCAGCGTTGTGTGGGGATACGAGCAGTACGTC. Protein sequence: CSVVWGYEQYV.

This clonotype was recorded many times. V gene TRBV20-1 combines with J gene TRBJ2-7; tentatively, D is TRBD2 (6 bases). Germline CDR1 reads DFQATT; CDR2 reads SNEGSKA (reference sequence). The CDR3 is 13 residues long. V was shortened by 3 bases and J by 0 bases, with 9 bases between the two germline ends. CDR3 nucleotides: TGCAGTGCTAGTGGCGGGGACTCCTACGAGCAGTACTTC. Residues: CSASGGDSYEQYF.

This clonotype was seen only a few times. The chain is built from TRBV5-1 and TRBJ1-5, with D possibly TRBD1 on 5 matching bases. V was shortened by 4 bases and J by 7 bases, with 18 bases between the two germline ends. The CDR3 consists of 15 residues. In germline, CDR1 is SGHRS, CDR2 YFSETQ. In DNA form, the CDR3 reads TGCGCCAGCAGCCTGGTCGGGGGAAGGTTACAGCCCCAGCATTTT. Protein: CASSLVGGRLQPQHF.

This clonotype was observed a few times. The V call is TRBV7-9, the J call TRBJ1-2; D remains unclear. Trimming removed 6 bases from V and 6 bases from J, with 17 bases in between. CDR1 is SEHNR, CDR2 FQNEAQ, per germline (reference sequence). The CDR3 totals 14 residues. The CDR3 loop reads CASSTYNPWDGYTF. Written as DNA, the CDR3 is TGTGCCAGCAGTACATACAACCCTTGGGATGGCTACACCTTC.

The CDR3 sequence is CASSLLEGGYNEQFF. CDR3 nucleotide sequence: TGCGCCAGCAGCTTGTTGGAGGGGGGATACAATGAGCAGTTCTTC. The V call is TRBV5-1, the J call TRBJ2-1; D is possibly TRBD1 or TRBD2 (6 bases each). Trimming stripped 1 base from V and 4 bases from J, with 12 bases between. This CDR3 has 15 residues. The germline V gene encodes CDR1 SGHRS and CDR2 YFSETQ.